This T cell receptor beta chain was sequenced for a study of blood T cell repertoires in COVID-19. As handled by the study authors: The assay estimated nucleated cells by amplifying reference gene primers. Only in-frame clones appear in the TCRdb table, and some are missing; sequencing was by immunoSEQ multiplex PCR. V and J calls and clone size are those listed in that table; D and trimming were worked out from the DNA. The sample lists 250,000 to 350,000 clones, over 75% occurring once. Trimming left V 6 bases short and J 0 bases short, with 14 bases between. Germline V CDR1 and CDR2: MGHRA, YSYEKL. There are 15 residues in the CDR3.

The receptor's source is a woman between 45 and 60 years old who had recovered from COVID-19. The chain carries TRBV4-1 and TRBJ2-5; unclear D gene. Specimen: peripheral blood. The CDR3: CASSRSVYNQETQYF. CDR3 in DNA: TGCGCCAGCAGTCGAAGCGTGTACAACCAAGAGACCCAGTACTTC.